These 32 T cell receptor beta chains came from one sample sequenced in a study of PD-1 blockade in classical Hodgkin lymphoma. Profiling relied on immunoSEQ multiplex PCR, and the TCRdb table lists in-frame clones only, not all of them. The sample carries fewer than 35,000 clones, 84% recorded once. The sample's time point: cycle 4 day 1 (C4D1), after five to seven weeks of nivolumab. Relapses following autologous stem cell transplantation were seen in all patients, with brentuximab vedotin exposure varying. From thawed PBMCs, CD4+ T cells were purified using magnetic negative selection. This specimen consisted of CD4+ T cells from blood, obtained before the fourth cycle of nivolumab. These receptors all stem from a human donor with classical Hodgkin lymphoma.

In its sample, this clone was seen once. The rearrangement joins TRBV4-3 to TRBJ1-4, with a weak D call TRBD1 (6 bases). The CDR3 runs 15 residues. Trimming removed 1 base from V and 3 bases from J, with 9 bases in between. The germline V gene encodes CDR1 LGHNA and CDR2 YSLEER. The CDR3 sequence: CASSQVYRANEKLFF. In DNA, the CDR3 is TGCGCCAGCAGCCAAGTTTACAGGGCTAATGAAAAACTGTTTTTT.

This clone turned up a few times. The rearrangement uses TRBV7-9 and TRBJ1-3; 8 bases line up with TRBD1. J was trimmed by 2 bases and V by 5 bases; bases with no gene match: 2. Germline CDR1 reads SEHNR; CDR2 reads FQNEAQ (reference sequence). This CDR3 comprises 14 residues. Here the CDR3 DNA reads TGTGCCAGCAGCACAGGGGGTGCTGGAAACACCATATATTTT. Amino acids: CASSTGGAGNTIYF.

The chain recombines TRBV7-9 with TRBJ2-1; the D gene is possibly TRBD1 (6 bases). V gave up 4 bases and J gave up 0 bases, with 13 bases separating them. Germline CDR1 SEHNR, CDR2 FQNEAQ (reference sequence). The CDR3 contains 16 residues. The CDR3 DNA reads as TGTGCCAGCAGCTATTCCGACAGGAGCTCCTACAATGAGCAGTTCTTC. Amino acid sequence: CASSYSDRSSYNEQFF.

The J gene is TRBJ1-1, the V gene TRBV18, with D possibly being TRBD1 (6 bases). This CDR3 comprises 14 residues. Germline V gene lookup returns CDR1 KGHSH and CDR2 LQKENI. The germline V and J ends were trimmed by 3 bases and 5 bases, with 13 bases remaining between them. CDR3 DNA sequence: TGTGCCAGCTCACCCGGGGCAACAGGGACTGAAGCTTTCTTT. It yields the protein CASSPGATGTEAFF.

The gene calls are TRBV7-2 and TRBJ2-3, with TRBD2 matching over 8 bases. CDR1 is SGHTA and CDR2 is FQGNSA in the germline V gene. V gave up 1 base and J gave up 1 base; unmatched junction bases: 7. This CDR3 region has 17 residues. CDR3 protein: CASSLEVWRGGTDTQYF. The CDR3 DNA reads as TGTGCCAGCAGCTTAGAAGTCTGGCGGGGGGGCACAGATACGCAGTATTTT.

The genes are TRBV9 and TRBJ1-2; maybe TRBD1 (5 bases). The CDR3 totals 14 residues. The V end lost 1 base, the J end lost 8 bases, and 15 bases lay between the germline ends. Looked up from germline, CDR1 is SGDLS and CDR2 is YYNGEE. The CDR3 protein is CASSVLNRPGGYTF. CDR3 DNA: TGTGCCAGCAGCGTACTAAACAGGCCGGGGGGCTACACCTTC.

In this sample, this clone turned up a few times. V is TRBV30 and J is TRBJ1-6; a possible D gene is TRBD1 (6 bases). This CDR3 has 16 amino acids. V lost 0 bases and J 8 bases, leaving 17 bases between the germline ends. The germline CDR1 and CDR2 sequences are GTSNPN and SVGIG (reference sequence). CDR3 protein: CAWSVGGLFGYSPLHF. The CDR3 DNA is TGTGCCTGGAGTGTAGGGGGGCTGTTTGGGTATTCACCCCTCCACTTT.

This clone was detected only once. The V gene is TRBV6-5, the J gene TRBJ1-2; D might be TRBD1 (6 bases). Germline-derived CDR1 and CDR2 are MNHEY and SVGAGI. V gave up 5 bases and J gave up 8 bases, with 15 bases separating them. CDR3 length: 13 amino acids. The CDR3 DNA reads TGTGCCAGCAGTCGAGGAGGGGGTGAGGGCTACACCTTC. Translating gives CASSRGGGEGYTF.

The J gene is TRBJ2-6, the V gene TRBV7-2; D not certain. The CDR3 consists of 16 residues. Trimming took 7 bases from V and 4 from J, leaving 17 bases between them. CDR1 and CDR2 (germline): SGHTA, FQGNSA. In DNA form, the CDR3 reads TGTGCCAGCACCCCGTCGGTGGGGTACGGGGCCAACGTCCTGACTTTC. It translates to CASTPSVGYGANVLTF.

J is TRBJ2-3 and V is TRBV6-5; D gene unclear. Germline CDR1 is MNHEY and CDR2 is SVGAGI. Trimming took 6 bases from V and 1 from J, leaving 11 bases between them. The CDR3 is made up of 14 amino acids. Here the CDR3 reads CASSIKAGTDTQYF. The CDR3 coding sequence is TGTGCCAGCAGCATTAAGGCGGGCACAGATACGCAGTATTTT.

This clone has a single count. CDR3 residues: CASSPPFYEQYF. Here the CDR3 DNA reads TGTGCCAGCAGCCCCCCCTTTTACGAGCAGTACTTC. V is TRBV13 and J is TRBJ2-7, with unresolved D. CDR1 is PRHDT and CDR2 is FYEKMQ in the germline V gene (reference sequence). The germline V and J ends were trimmed by 5 bases and 4 bases, with 9 bases remaining between them. The CDR3 extends over 12 amino acids.

The CDR3 loop is CASSVEERGVSSYNEQFF. The CDR3 DNA follows: TGTGCCAGCAGCGTAGAGGAGCGGGGGGTTAGCTCCTACAATGAGCAGTTCTTC. The V and J genes are TRBV9 and TRBJ2-1, with TRBD2 identical over 9 bases. V shed 0 bases, J shed 0 bases, and the junction held 7 bases outside the gene matches. Germline values: CDR1 SGDLS, CDR2 YYNGEE. This CDR3 region has 18 residues.

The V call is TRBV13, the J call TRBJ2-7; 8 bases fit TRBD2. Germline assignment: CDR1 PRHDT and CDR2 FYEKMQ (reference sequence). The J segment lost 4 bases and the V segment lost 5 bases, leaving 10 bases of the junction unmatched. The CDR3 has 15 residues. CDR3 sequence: CASSTPTSGVYEQYF. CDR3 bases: TGTGCCAGCAGCACCCCCACTAGCGGAGTTTACGAGCAGTACTTC.

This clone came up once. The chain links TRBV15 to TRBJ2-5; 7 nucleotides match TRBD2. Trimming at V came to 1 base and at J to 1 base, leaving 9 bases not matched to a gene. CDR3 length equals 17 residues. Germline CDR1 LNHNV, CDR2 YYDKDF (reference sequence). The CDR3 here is CATSRAPGGMGQETQYF. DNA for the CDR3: TGTGCCACCAGCAGAGCTCCCGGGGGGATGGGCCAAGAGACCCAGTACTTC.

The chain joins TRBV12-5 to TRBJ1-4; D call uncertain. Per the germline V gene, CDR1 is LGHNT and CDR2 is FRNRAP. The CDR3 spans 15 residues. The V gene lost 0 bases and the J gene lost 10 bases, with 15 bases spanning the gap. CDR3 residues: CASGLVISGNGKLFF. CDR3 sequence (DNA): TGTGCTAGTGGTTTGGTAATTTCCGGCAACGGAAAACTGTTTTTT.

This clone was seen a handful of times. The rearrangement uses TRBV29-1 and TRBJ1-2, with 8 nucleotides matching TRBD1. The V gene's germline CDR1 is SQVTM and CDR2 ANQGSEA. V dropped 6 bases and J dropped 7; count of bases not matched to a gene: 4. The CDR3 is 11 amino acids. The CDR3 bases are TGCAGCGTCGACAGGGGAGGTGGCTACACCTTC. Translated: CSVDRGGGYTF.

CDR3 coding DNA: TGTGCCAGCAGCTTGGGGGTAGGGGACATACTTCCCTACGAGCAGTACTTC. This codes for CASSLGVGDILPYEQYF. The chain has TRBV5-6 and TRBJ2-7, with a tentative D call TRBD1 (6 bases). The CDR3 extends over 17 amino acids. CDR1 and CDR2 (germline): SGHDT, YYEEEE. V lost 0 bases and J lost 2, with 18 bases in between. Supplemented by reference TRBV5-6 and TRBJ2-7, the full variable domain reads DAGVTQSPTHLIKTRGQQVTLRCSPKSGHDTVSWYQQALGQGPQFIFQYYEEEERQRGNFPDRFSGHQFPNYSSELNVNALLLGDSALYLCASSLGVGDILPYEQYFGPGTRLTVT.

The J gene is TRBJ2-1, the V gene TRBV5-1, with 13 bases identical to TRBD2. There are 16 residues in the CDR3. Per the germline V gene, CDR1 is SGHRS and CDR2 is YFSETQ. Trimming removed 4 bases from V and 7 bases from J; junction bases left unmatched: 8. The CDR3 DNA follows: TGCGCCAGCAGCCCGGTACTAGCGGGGGGGGAGAATGAGCAGTTCTTC. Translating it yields CASSPVLAGGENEQFF.

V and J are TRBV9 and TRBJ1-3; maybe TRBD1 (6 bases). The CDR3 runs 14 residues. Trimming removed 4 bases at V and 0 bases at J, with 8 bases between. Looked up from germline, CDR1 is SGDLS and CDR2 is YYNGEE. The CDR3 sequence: CASSQQGSGNTIYF. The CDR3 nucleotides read TGTGCCAGCAGCCAACAGGGCTCTGGAAACACCATATATTTT.

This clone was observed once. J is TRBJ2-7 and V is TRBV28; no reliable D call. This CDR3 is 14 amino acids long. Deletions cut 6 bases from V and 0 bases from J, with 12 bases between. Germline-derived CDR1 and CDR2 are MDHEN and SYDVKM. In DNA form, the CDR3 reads TGTGCCAGCAGCTCTCTTTTAATCTCCTACGAGCAGTACTTC. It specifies CASSSLLISYEQYF.

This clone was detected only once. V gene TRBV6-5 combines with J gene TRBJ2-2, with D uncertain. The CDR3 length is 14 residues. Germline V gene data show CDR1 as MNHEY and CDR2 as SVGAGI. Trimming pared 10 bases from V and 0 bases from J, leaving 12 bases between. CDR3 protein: CATLGRSNTGELFF. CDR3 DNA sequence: TGTGCCACTCTAGGGCGCTCGAACACCGGGGAGCTGTTTTTT.

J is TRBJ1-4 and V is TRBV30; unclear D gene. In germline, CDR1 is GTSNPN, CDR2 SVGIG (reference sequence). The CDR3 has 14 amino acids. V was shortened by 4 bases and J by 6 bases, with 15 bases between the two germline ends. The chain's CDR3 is CAWNRNGLYEKLFF. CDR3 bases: TGTGCCTGGAATCGGAATGGCCTCTATGAAAAACTGTTTTTT.

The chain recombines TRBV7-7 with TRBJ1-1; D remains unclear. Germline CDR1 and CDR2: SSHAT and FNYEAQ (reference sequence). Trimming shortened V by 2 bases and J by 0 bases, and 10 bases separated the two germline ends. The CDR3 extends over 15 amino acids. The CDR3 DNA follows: TGTGCCAGCAGCTTAATGCCAGCCATGAACACTGAAGCTTTCTTT. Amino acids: CASSLMPAMNTEAFF.

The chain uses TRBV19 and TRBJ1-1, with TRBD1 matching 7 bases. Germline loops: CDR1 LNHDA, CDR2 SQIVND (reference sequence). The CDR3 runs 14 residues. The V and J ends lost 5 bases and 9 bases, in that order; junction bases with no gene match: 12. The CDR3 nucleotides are TGTGCCAGTAGTCAGGACAGGCCTATCCAGAAAGCTTTCTTT. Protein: CASSQDRPIQKAFF. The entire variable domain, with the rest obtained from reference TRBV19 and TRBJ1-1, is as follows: DGGITQSPKYLFRKEGQNVTLSCEQNLNHDAMYWYRQDPGQGLRLIYYSQIVNDFQKGDIAEGYSVSREKKESFPLTVTSAQKNPTAFYLCASSQDRPIQKAFFGQGTRLTVV.

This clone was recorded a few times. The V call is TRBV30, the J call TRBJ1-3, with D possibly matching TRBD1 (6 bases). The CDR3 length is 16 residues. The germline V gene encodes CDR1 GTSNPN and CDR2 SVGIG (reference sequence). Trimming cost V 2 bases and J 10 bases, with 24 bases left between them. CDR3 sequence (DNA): TGTGCCTGGAGTCTCCTCCGGGGGGCCGAGGGGAGGACCATATATTTT. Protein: CAWSLLRGAEGRTIYF.

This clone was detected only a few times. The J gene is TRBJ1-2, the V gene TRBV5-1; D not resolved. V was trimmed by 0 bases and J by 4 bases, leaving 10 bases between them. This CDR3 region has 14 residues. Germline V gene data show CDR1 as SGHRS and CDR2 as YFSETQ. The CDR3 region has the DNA TGCGCCAGCAGCTTGGAGGTAGAGGGCTATGGCTACACCTTC. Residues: CASSLEVEGYGYTF.

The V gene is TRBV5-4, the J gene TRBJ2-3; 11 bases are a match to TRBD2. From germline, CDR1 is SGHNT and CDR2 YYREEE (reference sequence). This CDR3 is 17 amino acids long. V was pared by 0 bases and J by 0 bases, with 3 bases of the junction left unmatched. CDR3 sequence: CASSLVLAGGSTDTQYF. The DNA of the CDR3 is TGTGCCAGCAGCTTGGTTTTAGCGGGGGGGAGCACAGATACGCAGTATTTT.

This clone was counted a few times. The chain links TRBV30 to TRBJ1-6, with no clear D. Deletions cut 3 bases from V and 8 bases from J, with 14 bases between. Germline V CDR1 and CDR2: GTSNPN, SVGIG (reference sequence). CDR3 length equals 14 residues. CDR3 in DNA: TGTGCCTGGAGGGGATGGCAGATCGATTCACCCCTCCACTTT. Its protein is CAWRGWQIDSPLHF.

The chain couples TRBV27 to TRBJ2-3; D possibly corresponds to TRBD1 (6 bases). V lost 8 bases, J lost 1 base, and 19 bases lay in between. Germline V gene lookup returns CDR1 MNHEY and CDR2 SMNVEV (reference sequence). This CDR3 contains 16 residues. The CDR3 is CASGSPGVGGTDTQYF. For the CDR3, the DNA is TGTGCCAGCGGGTCCCCAGGGGTCGGTGGCACAGATACGCAGTATTTT.

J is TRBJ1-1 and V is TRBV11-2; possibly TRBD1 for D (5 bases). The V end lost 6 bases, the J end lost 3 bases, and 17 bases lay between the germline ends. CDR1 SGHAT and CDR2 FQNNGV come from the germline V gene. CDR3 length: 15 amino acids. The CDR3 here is CASRQVVGVDTEAFF. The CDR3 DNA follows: TGTGCCAGCAGGCAGGTTGTGGGGGTGGACACTGAAGCTTTCTTT. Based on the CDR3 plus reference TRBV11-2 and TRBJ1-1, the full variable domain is EAGVAQSPRYKIIEKRQSVAFWCNPISGHATLYWYQQILGQGPKLLIQFQNNGVVDDSQLPKDRFSAERLKGVDSTLKIQPAKLEDSAVYLCASRQVVGVDTEAFFGQGTRLTVV.

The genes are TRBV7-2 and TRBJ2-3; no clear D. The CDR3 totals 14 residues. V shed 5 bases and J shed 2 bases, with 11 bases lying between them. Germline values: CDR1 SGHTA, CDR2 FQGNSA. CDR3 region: CASSPRTDTDTQYF. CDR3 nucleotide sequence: TGTGCCAGCAGCCCCCGGACCGACACAGATACGCAGTATTTT. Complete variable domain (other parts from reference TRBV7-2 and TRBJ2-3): GAGVSQSPSNKVTEKGKDVELRCDPISGHTALYWYRQSLGQGLEFLIYFQGNSAPDKSGLPSDRFSAERTGGSVSTLTIQRTQQEDSAVYLCASSPRTDTDTQYFGPGTRLTVL.

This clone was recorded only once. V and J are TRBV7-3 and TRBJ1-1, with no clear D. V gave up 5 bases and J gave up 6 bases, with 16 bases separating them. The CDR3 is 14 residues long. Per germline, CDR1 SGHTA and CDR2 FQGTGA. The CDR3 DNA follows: TGTGCCAGCAGCCCCAAGAGAGTAGGCCCTGAAGCTTTCTTT. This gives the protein CASSPKRVGPEAFF.